In this sample, the clone carrying this TCR beta chain turned up a few times. The antigen remains undetermined. The genes are named according to mouse. The sequenced fragment ends 4 residues before the CDR3 boundary, so the rest is inferred from the germline J gene. This CDR3 is also generated by other DNA sequences in the sample. As the sequencing template, cDNA was produced by extracting RNA and reverse transcribing it. The method was immunoSEQ multiplex PCR; TCRdb's version includes in-frame clones alone and lacks a portion of them. The profile covers roughly 260,000 clones, none occurring a single time. The pooled cutaneous lymph node cells were sorted using several markers (CD4, CD8alpha, NKG2D, NKG2ACE and others). V lost 1 base and J lost 1; bases outside the gene matches: 1. The CDR3 is made up of 15 amino acids. The V gene's germline CDR1 is FNHDT and CDR2 SITEND (reference sequence). These data come from a study of CD8+ T cells in alopecia areata. Overall study: Female C3H/HeJ mice aged roughly 7-11 weeks were given skin from C3H/HeJ graft donors, about 6-12 months old, that had spontaneous alopecia. Overall study findings and caveats: Patients shared TCRs less clearly than mice did, possibly owing to HLA. Elevated clonality characterized lesional scalp relative to normal scalp, particularly in alopecia totalis/universalis. Sequenced scalp T cells also include alphabeta T cells resident in normal skin.

This receptor was obtained from a C3H/HeJ mouse with alopecia areata. The mouse line has the MHC haplotype H2-k. The gene calls are TRBV19 and TRBJ2-3; 9 nucleotides match TRBD1. The sequenced material came from CD4+ T cells sorted from a lymph node. CDR3 DNA (partial): TGTGCCAGCAGTATACGACAGGGGGGTGCAGAA. It translates to CASSIRQGGAE. The whole CDR3 is CASSIRQGGAETLYF.